This T cell receptor (beta chain) stems from a study of cytomegalovirus exposure and HLA in healthy donors. Study results and caveats: Association with HLA alleles at 0.05 false discovery rate was found for 16,951 TCR beta sequences in a later analysis.

Looked up from germline, CDR1 is LGHNA and CDR2 is YSLEER. The CDR3 is 17 amino acids. V lost 4 bases to trimming and J lost 4 bases; unmatched junction nucleotides: 9. As to this clone: What it binds is unknown. Other DNA sequences within the sample encode an identical CDR3.

The PCR had 60 Vbeta and 13 Jbeta primers. Sequencing used immunoSEQ multiplex PCR; TCRdb keeps in-frame clones, though not all of them. The data hold over 150,000 clones, with about four fifths observed a single time. The sample consisted of PBMCs. This clonotype originated in a man aged 18 to 35 in good health and CMV-seronegative. This chain links TRBV4-3 with TRBJ2-6; TRBD2 matches 8 bases. DNA of the CDR3: TGCGCCAGCAGCCTCCGATCGGGGGGGACCGGGGCCAACGTCCTGACTTTC. Translated: CASSLRSGGTGANVLTF.